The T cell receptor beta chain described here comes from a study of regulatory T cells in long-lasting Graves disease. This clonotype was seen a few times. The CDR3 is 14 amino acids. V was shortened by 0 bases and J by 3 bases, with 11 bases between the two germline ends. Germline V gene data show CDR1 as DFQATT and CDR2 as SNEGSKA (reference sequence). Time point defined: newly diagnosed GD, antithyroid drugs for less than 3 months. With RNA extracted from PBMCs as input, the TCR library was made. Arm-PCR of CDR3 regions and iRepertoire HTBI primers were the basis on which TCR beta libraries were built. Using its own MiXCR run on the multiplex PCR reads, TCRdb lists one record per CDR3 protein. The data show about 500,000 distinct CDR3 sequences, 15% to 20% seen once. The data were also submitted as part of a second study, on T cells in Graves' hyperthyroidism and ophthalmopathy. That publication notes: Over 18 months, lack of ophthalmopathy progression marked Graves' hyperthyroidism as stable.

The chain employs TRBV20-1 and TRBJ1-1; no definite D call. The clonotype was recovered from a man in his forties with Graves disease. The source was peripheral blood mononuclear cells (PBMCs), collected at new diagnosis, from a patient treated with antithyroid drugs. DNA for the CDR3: TGCAGTGCTAGAGAGGCCAGGTCTTACACTGAAGCTTTCTTT. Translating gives CSAREARSYTEAFF.